This T cell receptor (beta chain) was sequenced during a study of CD8 T cells in Susac syndrome. V was shortened by 2 bases and J by 1 base, with 12 bases between the two germline ends. The CDR3 contains 15 residues. Germline V CDR1 and CDR2: SGDLS, YYNGEE. RNA was extracted with the RNeasy kit, and a quantity of 0.5 to 1 ug was reverse transcribed using random hexamers. An immunoSEQ multiplex PCR amplified TCR beta CDR3 over 54 Vbeta and 13 Jbeta. TCRdb re-called the immunoSEQ multiplex PCR reads through MiXCR, storing one row per CDR3 protein. The sample gives 150,000 to 190,000 distinct CDR3 sequences, about 94% of which show up once; 0.2% to 0.25% is in the top ten.

This TCR was recovered from a human donor with multiple sclerosis. The chain employs TRBV9 and TRBJ1-2; a possible D gene is TRBD1 (5 bases). Sequencing was performed on CD8+ T cells from PBMCs. CDR3: CASSVGDRINYGYTF. DNA of the CDR3: TGTGCCAGCAGCGTTGGGGACCGGATTAACTATGGCTACACCTTC.